A selection of T cell receptor beta chains follows, all from one sample in a study of CD8 T cells in Susac syndrome. TCRdb independently ran MiXCR on the immunoSEQ multiplex PCR reads; one entry per CDR3 protein. The table records 77,000 or so distinct CDR3 sequences, 85% to 95% of them present only once. The source material was CD4+ T cells from PBMCs. These receptors all stem from a human donor with Susac syndrome. CDR3s leave out the opening cysteine and the closing phenylalanine or tryptophan. Clone size appears in some rows only: once, few, many, or a class for an expanded clone.

abundance: NA; v_gene: TRBV27; j_gene: TRBJ1-5; CDR3aa: ASRDGGDRAIQPQH
abundance: NA; v_gene: TRBV29-1; j_gene: TRBJ2-4; CDR3aa: SVPQNIQY
abundance: NA; v_gene: TRBV28; j_gene: TRBJ1-2; CDR3aa: ASRPQGSYGYT
abundance: NA; v_gene: TRBV10-3; j_gene: TRBJ1-3; CDR3aa: AIRPGQGDNTIY
abundance: NA; v_gene: TRBV7-3; j_gene: TRBJ1-1; CDR3aa: ASSDHRNAEAF
abundance: NA; v_gene: TRBV28; j_gene: TRBJ1-2; CDR3aa: ASSLSEYGYT
abundance: NA; v_gene: TRBV29-1; j_gene: TRBJ1-1; CDR3aa: SVQGTYEAF
abundance: NA; v_gene: TRBV7-2; j_gene: TRBJ2-1; CDR3aa: ASSLGLADEQF
abundance: NA; v_gene: TRBV12-3/TRBV12-4; j_gene: TRBJ2-5; CDR3aa: ASRPVLTSGGETQY
abundance: NA; v_gene: TRBV2; j_gene: TRBJ2-2; CDR3aa: ASRWTSGDSGELF
abundance: NA; v_gene: TRBV20-1; j_gene: TRBJ1-1; CDR3aa: SARQGSQNTEAF
abundance: NA; v_gene: TRBV11-2; j_gene: TRBJ2-7; CDR3aa: ASSSGVGQQY
abundance: NA; v_gene: TRBV23-1; j_gene: TRBJ1-2; CDR3aa: ASSPSGTGGHGYT
abundance: NA; v_gene: TRBV7-6; j_gene: TRBJ2-5; CDR3aa: ASKAPGETQY
abundance: NA; v_gene: TRBV18; j_gene: TRBJ2-2; CDR3aa: ASSPGQVLNTGELF
abundance: NA; v_gene: TRBV4-1; j_gene: TRBJ2-7; CDR3aa: ASRKADLGDANEQY
abundance: NA; v_gene: TRBV6-2/TRBV6-3; j_gene: TRBJ2-4; CDR3aa: ASSYGGAAKNIQY
abundance: once; v_gene: TRBV30; j_gene: TRBJ1-2; CDR3aa: AWSRQGAYGYT
abundance: once; v_gene: TRBV20-1; j_gene: TRBJ2-1; CDR3aa: SARDLTSGRTTYNEQF
abundance: NA; v_gene: TRBV7-2; j_gene: TRBJ2-1; CDR3aa: ASSVGLARGSEQF
abundance: NA; v_gene: TRBV11-2; j_gene: TRBJ2-1; CDR3aa: ASSLDYEQF
abundance: NA; v_gene: TRBV7-9; j_gene: TRBJ2-1; CDR3aa: ASSLRTASSYNEQF
abundance: NA; v_gene: TRBV7-8; j_gene: TRBJ2-2; CDR3aa: ASSLGETTGELF
abundance: NA; v_gene: TRBV2; j_gene: TRBJ1-5; CDR3aa: ASSVNVGGNQPQH
abundance: NA; v_gene: TRBV25-1; j_gene: TRBJ1-2; CDR3aa: ASSEEEDRVDGYT
abundance: NA; v_gene: TRBV30; j_gene: TRBJ2-1; CDR3aa: AWGDGYNEQF
abundance: NA; v_gene: TRBV7-6; j_gene: TRBJ2-5; CDR3aa: ASSPRETRETQY
abundance: NA; v_gene: TRBV4-3; j_gene: TRBJ1-2; CDR3aa: ASSQDQGSGYT
abundance: NA; v_gene: TRBV5-1; j_gene: TRBJ2-1; CDR3aa: ASSLGLAGGNEQF
abundance: once; v_gene: TRBV12-3/TRBV12-4; j_gene: TRBJ1-2; CDR3aa: ASRDTGDYGYT
abundance: NA; v_gene: TRBV29-1; j_gene: TRBJ2-5; CDR3aa: SVRQTSQETQY
abundance: NA; v_gene: TRBV19; j_gene: TRBJ1-5; CDR3aa: ASSTYRGGINQPQH